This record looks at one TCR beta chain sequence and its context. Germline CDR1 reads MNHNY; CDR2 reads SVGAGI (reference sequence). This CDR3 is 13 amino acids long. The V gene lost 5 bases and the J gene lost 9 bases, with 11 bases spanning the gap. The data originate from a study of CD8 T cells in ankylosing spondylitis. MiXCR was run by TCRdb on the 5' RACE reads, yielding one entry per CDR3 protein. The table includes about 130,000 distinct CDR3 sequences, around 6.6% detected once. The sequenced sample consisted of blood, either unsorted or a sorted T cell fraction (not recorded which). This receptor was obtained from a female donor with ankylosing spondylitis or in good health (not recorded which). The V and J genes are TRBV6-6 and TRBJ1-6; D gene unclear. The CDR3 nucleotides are TGTGCCAGCAGTACGGGTGTCGGTTCACCCCTCCACTTT. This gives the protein CASSTGVGSPLHF.